This is a list of T cell receptor beta chains from one sample in a study of blood T cells in healthy people across ages. MiXCR, run by TCRdb on the 5' RACE reads, gives a single entry per CDR3 protein. The data contain about 970,000 distinct CDR3 sequences, roughly 51% of them singletons. Sequenced material: blood. These receptors were collected from a woman in her fifties or sixties in good health. The CDR3 runs from the conserved cysteine through the conserved F or W. The D gene is left open where the match is weak. Part of the rows lack a size; the others show once, few, many or a class for expanded clones.

d_call: TRBD1; clone_size: -; j_call: TRBJ1-2; v_call: TRBV2; cdr3_aa: CASTWTGPTYGYTF; cdr3_nt: TGTGCCAGCACCTGGACAGGACCAACGTATGGCTACACCTTC
d_call: -; clone_size: -; j_call: TRBJ1-1; v_call: TRBV10-3; cdr3_aa: CAISPWGAEAFF; cdr3_nt: TGTGCCATCAGCCCCTGGGGCGCTGAAGCTTTCTTT
d_call: -; clone_size: many; j_call: TRBJ2-3; v_call: TRBV5-1; cdr3_aa: CASSLGRTDTQYF; cdr3_nt: TGCGCCAGCAGCCTCGGTCGCACAGATACGCAGTATTTT
d_call: -; clone_size: -; j_call: TRBJ2-7; v_call: TRBV7-9; cdr3_aa: CASSITSWGRDYEQYF; cdr3_nt: TGTGCCAGCAGCATAACCAGTTGGGGGAGAGACTACGAGCAGTACTTC
d_call: -; clone_size: few; j_call: TRBJ2-7; v_call: TRBV21-1; cdr3_aa: CAIPTGGVLGEQYF; cdr3_nt: TGTGCCATCCCGACAGGGGGAGTTTTGGGCGAGCAGTACTTC
d_call: -; clone_size: -; j_call: TRBJ2-2; v_call: TRBV7-9; cdr3_aa: CASSLDQGPITGELFF; cdr3_nt: TGTGCCAGCAGCTTAGATCAGGGGCCCATCACCGGGGAGCTGTTTTTT
d_call: TRBD2; clone_size: few; j_call: TRBJ2-5; v_call: TRBV7-2; cdr3_aa: CASSSRLAGRQETQYF; cdr3_nt: TGTGCCAGCAGCTCCCGACTAGCGGGCCGACAAGAGACCCAGTACTTC
d_call: TRBD2; clone_size: few; j_call: TRBJ2-5; v_call: TRBV7-3; cdr3_aa: CASILGTSGRETQYF; cdr3_nt: TGTGCCAGCATCCTAGGGACTAGCGGAAGAGAGACCCAGTACTTC
d_call: -; clone_size: -; j_call: TRBJ2-7; v_call: TRBV3-1; cdr3_aa: CASSWTLSSYEQYF; cdr3_nt: TGTGCCAGCAGCTGGACCCTGAGCTCCTACGAGCAGTACTTC
d_call: -; clone_size: -; j_call: TRBJ2-2; v_call: TRBV29-1; cdr3_aa: CSTEQPRGTGNTGELFF; cdr3_nt: TGCAGCACAGAACAGCCCCGCGGAACAGGGAACACCGGGGAGCTGTTTTTT
d_call: -; clone_size: -; j_call: TRBJ2-5; v_call: TRBV28; cdr3_aa: CASRWSGTDPTEQYF; cdr3_nt: TGTGCCAGCAGATGGTCTGGGACGGACCCTACAGAGCAGTACTTC
d_call: -; clone_size: -; j_call: TRBJ2-7; v_call: TRBV20-1; cdr3_aa: CSAMAGSGASEQYF; cdr3_nt: TGCAGTGCTATGGCGGGATCAGGGGCCAGCGAGCAGTACTTC
d_call: TRBD2; clone_size: -; j_call: TRBJ2-1; v_call: TRBV7-2; cdr3_aa: CASSLASGRAMYEQFF; cdr3_nt: TGTGCCAGCAGCTTAGCTAGCGGGAGGGCCATGTATGAGCAGTTCTTC
d_call: TRBD1; clone_size: -; j_call: TRBJ2-4; v_call: TRBV30; cdr3_aa: CAWSTGTGAGIQYF; cdr3_nt: TGTGCCTGGAGTACGGGGACAGGGGCTGGGATTCAGTACTTC
d_call: -; clone_size: few; j_call: TRBJ2-1; v_call: TRBV28; cdr3_aa: CAIEAGFNNEQFF; cdr3_nt: TGTGCCATAGAGGCAGGGTTCAACAATGAGCAGTTCTTC
d_call: TRBD2; clone_size: -; j_call: TRBJ2-1; v_call: TRBV6-5; cdr3_aa: CASSENLAGSEQFF; cdr3_nt: TGTGCCAGCAGTGAAAATCTAGCGGGGTCTGAGCAGTTCTTC
d_call: -; clone_size: few; j_call: TRBJ1-5; v_call: TRBV4-1; cdr3_aa: CASSQREFVNQPQHF; cdr3_nt: TGCGCCAGCAGCCAACGGGAGTTTGTAAATCAGCCCCAGCATTTT
d_call: TRBD2; clone_size: -; j_call: TRBJ2-1; v_call: TRBV27; cdr3_aa: CASSYLGTSGPNEQFF; cdr3_nt: TGTGCCAGCAGTTACCTCGGGACTAGCGGCCCCAATGAGCAGTTCTTC
d_call: -; clone_size: -; j_call: TRBJ2-1; v_call: TRBV9; cdr3_aa: CASSVGGSYNEQFF; cdr3_nt: TGTGCCAGCAGTGTGGGCGGGTCTTACAATGAGCAGTTCTTC
d_call: -; clone_size: -; j_call: TRBJ2-5; v_call: TRBV7-9; cdr3_aa: CASSSLGRRYQETQYF; cdr3_nt: TGTGCCAGCAGCTCATTGGGACGCCGGTACCAAGAGACCCAGTACTTC
d_call: TRBD2; clone_size: -; j_call: TRBJ2-1; v_call: TRBV5-1; cdr3_aa: CASSLDSGRPEQFF; cdr3_nt: TGCGCCAGCAGCTTGGACAGCGGGAGACCTGAGCAGTTCTTC
d_call: -; clone_size: -; j_call: TRBJ1-2; v_call: TRBV4-1; cdr3_aa: CASRDQYGYTF; cdr3_nt: TGCGCCAGCAGAGACCAGTATGGCTACACCTTC
d_call: -; clone_size: -; j_call: TRBJ2-7; v_call: TRBV3-1; cdr3_aa: CASSQEGAGMAYEQYF; cdr3_nt: TGTGCCAGCAGCCAAGAGGGGGCAGGGATGGCCTACGAGCAGTACTTC
d_call: TRBD2; clone_size: -; j_call: TRBJ2-5; v_call: TRBV7-9; cdr3_aa: CASSPTWEGYETQYF; cdr3_nt: TGTGCCAGCAGCCCCACGTGGGAGGGCTACGAGACCCAGTACTTC
d_call: TRBD1; clone_size: -; j_call: TRBJ2-1; v_call: TRBV12-3/TRBV12-4; cdr3_aa: CASSFFGQGANEQFF; cdr3_nt: TGTGCCAGCAGTTTTTTTGGACAGGGGGCCAATGAGCAGTTCTTC
d_call: -; clone_size: -; j_call: TRBJ1-4; v_call: TRBV14; cdr3_aa: CASSVDQGKLLFF; cdr3_nt: TGTGCCAGCAGCGTGGATCAGGGGAAGCTTTTGTTTTTT
d_call: -; clone_size: few; j_call: TRBJ2-3; v_call: TRBV29-1; cdr3_aa: CSVGRGDDTQYF; cdr3_nt: TGCAGCGTTGGGAGGGGAGACGATACGCAGTATTTT
d_call: TRBD2; clone_size: -; j_call: TRBJ2-1; v_call: TRBV11-2; cdr3_aa: CASSIVLAGATPSSYNEQFF; cdr3_nt: TGTGCCAGCAGCATCGTACTAGCGGGAGCCACCCCCTCCTCCTACAATGAGCAGTTCTTC
d_call: -; clone_size: -; j_call: TRBJ1-2; v_call: TRBV6-5; cdr3_aa: CASSSIRFPEDGYTF; cdr3_nt: TGTGCCAGCAGTTCCATCCGGTTCCCGGAGGATGGCTACACCTTC
d_call: -; clone_size: -; j_call: TRBJ2-1; v_call: TRBV7-2; cdr3_aa: CASSTWGGGEQFF; cdr3_nt: TGTGCCAGCAGCACGTGGGGCGGCGGTGAGCAGTTCTTC
d_call: -; clone_size: once; j_call: TRBJ2-5; v_call: TRBV29-1; cdr3_aa: CCVEPGSETQYF; cdr3_nt: TGCTGCGTTGAACCGGGTAGTGAGACCCAGTACTTC